This T cell receptor (beta chain) was recovered during a study of T cells in Graves' hyperthyroidism and ophthalmopathy. Authors of the study amplified TCR beta CDR3 regions from RNA transcripts. A set of HTBI primers served as the primers for a first-round RT-PCR of the TCR CDR3. In TCRdb, the multiplex PCR reads were re-called with MiXCR into one record per CDR3 protein. The sample lists hundreds of thousands of distinct CDR3 sequences; about 14% were seen once. Study results and limitations: By a 13 V-J model, ophthalmopathy was set apart from stable hyperthyroidism. Ophthalmopathy got predicted by the model a median about 6.7 months before its onset.

A NOSPECS grade of at least 4, a Clinical Activity Score of at least 3 and duration under 3 months were recorded in ophthalmopathy patients. Patients were excluded for uncontrolled infection, other autoimmune disease, pregnancy or lactation. The V and J ends lost 6 bases and 5 bases respectively, with 12 bases between them. CDR1 SEHNR and CDR2 FQNEAQ come from the germline V gene (reference sequence). This CDR3 region has 13 residues. The sample holds many counts of this clonotype. Its target is unknown. The sequence came from a woman aged 45-59 years with Graves' ophthalmopathy. Sequencing was performed on blood. The genes are TRBV7-9 and TRBJ2-3, with D possibly matching TRBD2 (6 bases). The CDR3 DNA sequence: TGTGCCAGCAGACTGGGACTGAGAGATACGCAGTATTTT. Its protein product is CASRLGLRDTQYF.